These T cell receptor beta chains were read from a single sample in a study of blood T cells in healthy people across ages. One entry per CDR3 protein, called by TCRdb with MiXCR from the 5' RACE reads. Of over 600,000 distinct CDR3 sequences detected, roughly three fifths appear once; the ten largest clones hold around 24%. Sequenced: blood. These receptors all stem from a middle-aged man in good health. CDR3s include the opening cysteine and the closing phenylalanine or tryptophan. The D gene is left open where the match is weak. Clone size appears in some rows only: once, few, many, or a class for an expanded clone.

>.|TRBJ1-4|few|TRBV6-5
TGTGCCAGCAGAGATACCTCAAATGAAAAACTGTTTTTT
CASRDTSNEKLFF
>TRBD1|TRBJ1-6|.|TRBV5-1
TGCGCCAGCAGCTCAGTTGGACAGGGTCCTTCACCCCTCCACTTT
CASSSVGQGPSPLHF
>.|TRBJ2-3|few|TRBV25-1
TGTGCCAGCAGTGAATCCGGCGGGACGGCGACAGATACGCAGTATTTT
CASSESGGTATDTQYF
>.|TRBJ2-1|few|TRBV11-2
TGTGCCAGCAGCATATACATAAGCGGCCACCCCAACAATGAGCAGTTCTTC
CASSIYISGHPNNEQFF
>.|TRBJ2-5|.|TRBV9
TGTGCCAGCAGCGTATCGATCGCGCGGGGACCGGAGACCCAGTACTTC
CASSVSIARGPETQYF
>.|TRBJ1-1|.|TRBV4-3
TGCGCCAGCAGCCAGTTAGGGTTCACTGAAGCTTTCTTT
CASSQLGFTEAFF
>.|TRBJ2-7|once|TRBV7-2
TGTGCCAGCAGCTTAGGGGAGGTTTCCTACGAGCAGTACTTC
CASSLGEVSYEQYF
>TRBD1|TRBJ1-1|.|TRBV7-2
TGTGCCAGCAGCTTAAGAGCTGGGACAGGGGGCACTGAAGCTTTCTTT
CASSLRAGTGGTEAFF
>.|TRBJ2-5|once|TRBV7-9
TGTGCCAGCAGCCACGGGACAAAACTTCAAGAGACCCAGTACTTC
CASSHGTKLQETQYF
>.|TRBJ2-7|.|TRBV28
TGTGCCAGCAGTTTACCCGGCGCGGTATCCTACGAGCAGTACTTC
CASSLPGAVSYEQYF
>TRBD1|TRBJ1-5|.|TRBV4-2
TGTGCCAGCAGCCAAGATAAGACAGGGTCGGGTCAGCCCCAGCATTTT
CASSQDKTGSGQPQHF
>TRBD1|TRBJ2-7|.|TRBV13
TGTGCCAGCAGCCTCGGGGACAGAGTCTACAAGCAGTACTTC
CASSLGDRVYKQYF
>TRBD2|TRBJ2-7|.|TRBV7-2
TGTGCCAGCAGCTCGCAACCCATAGCGGGAGTCCACGAGCAGTACTTC
CASSSQPIAGVHEQYF
>.|TRBJ1-2|.|TRBV19
TGTGCCAGTAGGCCTGGCAGGGAGGTCGACTATGGCTACACCTTC
CASRPGREVDYGYTF
>.|TRBJ1-1|.|TRBV3-1
TGTGCCAGCAGCCCCAGGGAGGGGGTTCCGGCTTTCTTT
CASSPREGVPAFF
>.|TRBJ2-1|.|TRBV29-1
TGCAGCGTTAAACCCCAGGGTTCCTACGAGCAGTTCTTC
CSVKPQGSYEQFF
>TRBD1|TRBJ2-7|.|TRBV29-1
TGCAGCGTCCGGGACAGTACCTACGAGCAGTACTTC
CSVRDSTYEQYF
>.|TRBJ1-1|.|TRBV14
TGTGCCAGCAGCCAAGCTAGGACTGAAGCTTTCTTT
CASSQARTEAFF
>TRBD2|TRBJ2-5|.|TRBV6-1
TGTGCCAGCACTTCCCGGGGGGAACAAGAGACCCAGTACTTC
CASTSRGEQETQYF
>TRBD2|TRBJ2-4|.|TRBV15
TGTGCCACCAGCAGAGGGGGACTAGCGGGGCGAAAAAACATTCAGTACTTC
CATSRGGLAGRKNIQYF
>.|TRBJ2-2|.|TRBV4-3
TGCGCCAGCAGCCAAGTTCTGAGGGAGAGGGCCGGGGAACTGTTTTTT
CASSQVLRERAGELFF
>.|TRBJ1-1|.|TRBV20-1
TGCAGTGCCTCCGGGAGTATGAACACTGAAGCTTTCTTT
CSASGSMNTEAFF
>.|TRBJ2-1|.|TRBV28
TGTGCCAGCAGTTCCCCATTACCCGCGACTACCACCAATGAGCAGTTCTTC
CASSSPLPATTTNEQFF
>TRBD2|TRBJ2-4|.|TRBV11-1
TGTGCCAGCAGCGCGCCCCTCGCGACTAGCGGGAGGCTACTAGCCAAAAACATTCAGTACTTC
CASSAPLATSGRLLAKNIQYF
>.|TRBJ1-5|many|TRBV6-5
TGTGCCAGCAGTGAAAGCCAGGGCATTCAGCCCCAGCATTTT
CASSESQGIQPQHF
>.|TRBJ2-3|.|TRBV10-3
TGTGCCATCAGTGGGGCCCCCGGACCGGCTGACGCAGATACGCAGTATTTT
CAISGAPGPADADTQYF
>TRBD2|TRBJ2-3|.|TRBV5-1
TGCGCCAGCAGCTGGACTAGCGGGGGGGCTTTAGATACGCAGTATTTT
CASSWTSGGALDTQYF
>.|TRBJ1-5|.|TRBV20-1
TGCAGTGCTGGCGGGGGGGCTCTGGGTAGCAATCAGCCCCAGCATTTT
CSAGGGALGSNQPQHF
>.|TRBJ2-7|.|TRBV10-3
TGTGCCAGCAACCCGGGCATAAACTACGAGCAGTACTTC
CASNPGINYEQYF
>.|TRBJ1-4|.|TRBV20-1
TGCAGTGCCCGGGAAATGGGGGGCGTGGGTGAAAAACTGTTTTTT
CSAREMGGVGEKLFF
>.|TRBJ2-6|.|TRBV28
TGTGCCAGCGTACTAAGTTCTGGGGCCAACGTCCTGACTTTC
CASVLSSGANVLTF
>TRBD2|TRBJ2-5|.|TRBV7-2
TGTGCCAGCAGAGGGCGGGGGGAAGAGACCCAGTACTTC
CASRGRGEETQYF
>TRBD2|TRBJ2-3|.|TRBV20-1
TGCAGTGCGTGGCCTAGCGGGACAAAAGATACGCAGTATTTT
CSAWPSGTKDTQYF
>TRBD2|TRBJ2-7|once|TRBV20-1
TGCAGTTGGACAGCGGGAGATTCATACGAGCAGTACTTC
CSWTAGDSYEQYF
>.|TRBJ2-3|.|TRBV3-1
TGTGCCAGCAGCCAGCTACGGACAGCATTAACGCAGTATTTT
CASSQLRTALTQYF
>.|TRBJ1-1|.|TRBV28
TGTGCCAGCAGCAACATTCGCACTGAAGCTTTCTTT
CASSNIRTEAFF
>.|TRBJ2-4|.|TRBV5-1
TGCGCCAGCTCCGGGGACAAAAACATTCAGTACTTC
CASSGDKNIQYF
>.|TRBJ2-7|.|TRBV18
TGTGCCAGCTCACCCCCGAGACAGAGAGACAATGAGCAGTACTTC
CASSPPRQRDNEQYF
>TRBD1|TRBJ2-1|.|TRBV24-1
TGTGCCACCAGCCCCGGGACAGATATTAACAATGAGCAGTTCTTC
CATSPGTDINNEQFF
>TRBD1|TRBJ2-3|.|TRBV5-1
TGCGCCAGCAGCCCTGGACAGGGACCCACAGATACGCAGTATTTT
CASSPGQGPTDTQYF
>.|TRBJ2-4|few|TRBV28
TGTGCCAGCAGTCCCAGACTGGGGGATTGGAACATTCAGTACTTC
CASSPRLGDWNIQYF
>.|TRBJ2-1|few|TRBV7-3
TGTGCCAGCAGCTTGCGACTAGAACGTGAGCAGTTCTTC
CASSLRLEREQFF
>TRBD1|TRBJ1-4|.|TRBV20-1
TGCAGTGCTAGACTACCGGGACAGCTCAATGAAAAACTGTTTTTT
CSARLPGQLNEKLFF
>.|TRBJ1-5|.|TRBV20-1
TGCAGTGCTAGTATCCCAAATCAGCCCCAGCATTTT
CSASIPNQPQHF
>TRBD2|TRBJ2-5|many|TRBV7-9
TGTGCCAGCAGCTGGGGGACTAGCGAAGGGGAGACCCAGTACTTC
CASSWGTSEGETQYF
>.|TRBJ2-3|.|TRBV10-3
TGTGCCACCCGAGTGGCAGATACGCAGTATTTT
CATRVADTQYF
>.|TRBJ2-5|few|TRBV27
TGTGCCAGCAGTTTCCTATGGCGGGAGACCCAGTACTTC
CASSFLWRETQYF
>.|TRBJ2-6|.|TRBV29-1
TGCAGCGTTGGGGCAGGTAGTCTCGGGGCCAACGTCCTGACTTTC
CSVGAGSLGANVLTF
>.|TRBJ2-5|.|TRBV20-1
TGCATTGCTAGAACTCACAGTGGAGGGGAGACCCAGTACTTC
CIARTHSGGETQYF
>TRBD1|TRBJ2-6|.|TRBV9
TGTGCCAGCAGCGTCCAGGGGGCCAACGTCCCGACTTTC
CASSVQGANVPTF
>.|TRBJ2-4|.|TRBV5-1
TGCGCCAGCAGCTTCAGTCCCGCTCGGGCCAAAAACATTCAGTACTTC
CASSFSPARAKNIQYF
>TRBD1|TRBJ1-2|.|TRBV6-1
TGTGCCAGCAGTGAAGTGCAGGGGGCGGATTCTGGCTACACCTTC
CASSEVQGADSGYTF